A selection of T cell receptor beta chains follows, all from one sample in a study of human T cells and chemical hapten exposure. TCRdb itself ran the RACE reads through MiXCR, one entry per CDR3 protein. The sample comprises 150,000 to 200,000 distinct CDR3 sequences, about 25% of which are singletons, and over 2% rests with the top ten. The sample was whole blood, taken in connection with sensitization to the hapten diphenylcyclopropenone (DPC). The receptors originated from a woman aged 40-49 years with alopecia areata. Some clones in this sample may be carry-over from other donors' samples. The CDR3 runs from the conserved cysteine through the conserved F or W. Each record gives: D gene, J gene, clone size, V gene, CDR3 DNA, CDR3 protein. The D gene is left open where the match is weak. Clone size, where shown, is once, few, many, or a class for clones that have expanded.

d_gene: TRBD1
j_gene: TRBJ2-1
abundance: -
v_gene: TRBV4-1
CDR3nt: TGCGCCAGCAGCCGATCGACAGGGGCAAGTTACAATGAGCAGTTCTTC
CDR3aa: CASSRSTGASYNEQFF

d_gene: TRBD2
j_gene: TRBJ2-2
abundance: few
v_gene: TRBV5-1
CDR3nt: TGCGCCAGCAGCTTTGGACTAGCTGCGAACACCGGGGAGCTGTTTTTT
CDR3aa: CASSFGLAANTGELFF

d_gene: -
j_gene: TRBJ2-2
abundance: few
v_gene: TRBV12-3/TRBV12-4
CDR3nt: TGTGCCAGCAGTATGGGGGGTCACACCGGGGAGCTGTTTTTT
CDR3aa: CASSMGGHTGELFF

d_gene: TRBD2
j_gene: TRBJ2-1
abundance: -
v_gene: TRBV7-9
CDR3nt: TGTGCCAGCAGCTTAGCGACTAGCGGGACGTCAGAGCAGTTCTTC
CDR3aa: CASSLATSGTSEQFF

d_gene: TRBD1
j_gene: TRBJ1-6
abundance: few
v_gene: TRBV7-2
CDR3nt: TGTGCCAGCAGCCTCCACAGGGGGCGAGGTTCACCCCTCCACTTT
CDR3aa: CASSLHRGRGSPLHF

d_gene: -
j_gene: TRBJ2-7
abundance: -
v_gene: TRBV4-3
CDR3nt: TGCGCCAGCAGCCAAGAAGGGTACTCCTACGAGCAGTACTTC
CDR3aa: CASSQEGYSYEQYF

d_gene: -
j_gene: TRBJ1-2
abundance: -
v_gene: TRBV12-3/TRBV12-4
CDR3nt: TGTGCCAGCAGTTTTAGCGGGACCTTACGCGGCTACACCTTC
CDR3aa: CASSFSGTLRGYTF

d_gene: -
j_gene: TRBJ2-1
abundance: many
v_gene: TRBV7-3
CDR3nt: TGTGCCAGCAGCTTAGACGGAAACAATGAGCAGTTCTTC
CDR3aa: CASSLDGNNEQFF

d_gene: TRBD2
j_gene: TRBJ2-1
abundance: -
v_gene: TRBV28
CDR3nt: TGTGCCAGCAGTTTATGGACTAGCGGCCCGTCCTACAATGAGCAGTTCTTC
CDR3aa: CASSLWTSGPSYNEQFF

d_gene: TRBD2
j_gene: TRBJ2-2
abundance: -
v_gene: TRBV6-5
CDR3nt: TGTGCCAGCAGTTACTCCCTAGGAGCGGGGACGAACACCGGGGAGCTGTTTTTT
CDR3aa: CASSYSLGAGTNTGELFF

d_gene: -
j_gene: TRBJ2-2
abundance: -
v_gene: TRBV6-5
CDR3nt: TGTGCCAGCAGTCACGGTTCAGGGGGGGACACCGGGGAGCTGTTTTTT
CDR3aa: CASSHGSGGDTGELFF

d_gene: TRBD2
j_gene: TRBJ2-1
abundance: few
v_gene: TRBV28
CDR3nt: TGTGCCAGCTCGAGCGGGAGGGGGACCTACAATGAGCAGTTCTTC
CDR3aa: CASSSGRGTYNEQFF

d_gene: TRBD2
j_gene: TRBJ2-1
abundance: few
v_gene: TRBV19
CDR3nt: TGTGCCAGTAGTATCCTAGCGGGAGGGCGGGGTGAGCAGTTCTTC
CDR3aa: CASSILAGGRGEQFF

d_gene: -
j_gene: TRBJ1-1
abundance: -
v_gene: TRBV7-9
CDR3nt: TGTGCCAGCAGCTTGAGTCTACCCACTGAAGCTTTCTTT
CDR3aa: CASSLSLPTEAFF

d_gene: -
j_gene: TRBJ2-7
abundance: -
v_gene: TRBV28
CDR3nt: TGTGCCGCTAAAGATTACTACGAGCAGTACTTC
CDR3aa: CAAKDYYEQYF

d_gene: TRBD2
j_gene: TRBJ2-1
abundance: few
v_gene: TRBV7-2
CDR3nt: TGTGCCAGCAGCTCCGCTAGCGGGAGCCTAATATACAATGAGCAGTTCTTC
CDR3aa: CASSSASGSLIYNEQFF

d_gene: -
j_gene: TRBJ2-3
abundance: -
v_gene: TRBV7-2
CDR3nt: TGTGCCAGCAGCTTAAGGAGGGGCACAGATACGCAGTATTTT
CDR3aa: CASSLRRGTDTQYF

d_gene: TRBD2
j_gene: TRBJ2-5
abundance: -
v_gene: TRBV20-1
CDR3nt: TGCAGTGCTTCCCCCCTCGGACTAGCGGGAGGGGAGACCCAGTACTTC
CDR3aa: CSASPLGLAGGETQYF

d_gene: -
j_gene: TRBJ2-5
abundance: few
v_gene: TRBV7-2
CDR3nt: TGTGCCAGCAGCTTAGGGGCGGGGCTTCAAGAGACCCAGTACTTC
CDR3aa: CASSLGAGLQETQYF

d_gene: TRBD2
j_gene: TRBJ2-4
abundance: few
v_gene: TRBV6-2/TRBV6-3
CDR3nt: TGTGCCAGCAGTTATAAACGGGAGGGAGCCAAAAACATTCAGTACTTC
CDR3aa: CASSYKREGAKNIQYF

d_gene: -
j_gene: TRBJ2-3
abundance: -
v_gene: TRBV4-1
CDR3nt: TGCGCCAGCCGAGGGGGAAGCACAGATACGCAGTATTTT
CDR3aa: CASRGGSTDTQYF

d_gene: -
j_gene: TRBJ2-5
abundance: many
v_gene: TRBV28
CDR3nt: TGTGCCAGCAGTTTAATCTCGCGGGAAGAGACCCAGTACTTC
CDR3aa: CASSLISREETQYF

d_gene: -
j_gene: TRBJ1-5
abundance: few
v_gene: TRBV10-2
CDR3nt: TGCGCCAGCCGACCATCGAACAGGGTCGGCAATCAGCCCCAGCATTTT
CDR3aa: CASRPSNRVGNQPQHF

d_gene: TRBD1
j_gene: TRBJ2-7
abundance: few
v_gene: TRBV4-2
CDR3nt: TGTGCCAGCAGCCAAGATCGGGGACAGGGAAGTAGCGAGCAGTACTTC
CDR3aa: CASSQDRGQGSSEQYF

d_gene: -
j_gene: TRBJ1-2
abundance: -
v_gene: TRBV6-5
CDR3nt: TGTGCCAGCAGTTACTCTGTGACCCAGGGTAACTATGGCTACACCTTC
CDR3aa: CASSYSVTQGNYGYTF

d_gene: -
j_gene: TRBJ2-4
abundance: -
v_gene: TRBV4-3
CDR3nt: TGCGCCAGCAGCCAAGAGGCCTATAGGGCCAAAAACATTCAGTACTTC
CDR3aa: CASSQEAYRAKNIQYF

d_gene: -
j_gene: TRBJ2-5
abundance: -
v_gene: TRBV5-1
CDR3nt: TGCGCCAGCAGCCCCCAAGTCAGCGGCCTAGGGGAGACCCAGTACTTC
CDR3aa: CASSPQVSGLGETQYF

d_gene: -
j_gene: TRBJ1-1
abundance: -
v_gene: TRBV29-1
CDR3nt: TGCAGCGTTTCTCTGGGGTTCATGAACACTGAAGCTTTCTTT
CDR3aa: CSVSLGFMNTEAFF

d_gene: TRBD1
j_gene: TRBJ2-7
abundance: few
v_gene: TRBV5-1
CDR3nt: TGCGCCAGCAGCTTGTCTCCGGGACAGGGGTCCTACGAGCAGTACTTC
CDR3aa: CASSLSPGQGSYEQYF

d_gene: -
j_gene: TRBJ1-1
abundance: -
v_gene: TRBV4-1
CDR3nt: TGCGCCAGCAGCCAGATGACAGAGAACACTGAAGCTTTCTTT
CDR3aa: CASSQMTENTEAFF

d_gene: TRBD1
j_gene: TRBJ2-7
abundance: -
v_gene: TRBV3-1
CDR3nt: TGTGCCAGCAGCCACCGGGACAGGACCTACGAGCAGTACTTC
CDR3aa: CASSHRDRTYEQYF

d_gene: -
j_gene: TRBJ1-5
abundance: few
v_gene: TRBV27
CDR3nt: TGTGCCAGCAGTGACCGGGTTAATCAGCCCCAGCATTTT
CDR3aa: CASSDRVNQPQHF

d_gene: -
j_gene: TRBJ2-1
abundance: -
v_gene: TRBV11-2
CDR3nt: TGTGCCAGCAGCTTCGACGACCCCAGCTCCTACAATGAGCAGTTCTTC
CDR3aa: CASSFDDPSSYNEQFF

d_gene: -
j_gene: TRBJ1-1
abundance: few
v_gene: TRBV5-4
CDR3nt: TGTGCCAGCAGCTTGACAGTCATGAACACTGAAGCTTTCTTT
CDR3aa: CASSLTVMNTEAFF

d_gene: -
j_gene: TRBJ2-1
abundance: -
v_gene: TRBV7-2
CDR3nt: TGTGCCAGCAGACTTGGGGTCAGCTCCTACAATGAGCAGTTCTTC
CDR3aa: CASRLGVSSYNEQFF

d_gene: TRBD2
j_gene: TRBJ2-1
abundance: few
v_gene: TRBV4-1
CDR3nt: TGCGCCAGCAGCCAATTGGAACTAGCGGGCGATGAGCAGTTCTTC
CDR3aa: CASSQLELAGDEQFF

d_gene: TRBD1
j_gene: TRBJ2-2
abundance: few
v_gene: TRBV10-1
CDR3nt: TGCGCCAGCAGATATCCGGGACAGGGAGTCGGGGAGCTGTTTTTT
CDR3aa: CASRYPGQGVGELFF

d_gene: -
j_gene: TRBJ2-3
abundance: -
v_gene: TRBV10-3
CDR3nt: TGTGCCATCAGTGAAGGTAGAGACTTCACAGATACGCAGTATTTT
CDR3aa: CAISEGRDFTDTQYF

d_gene: -
j_gene: TRBJ1-2
abundance: -
v_gene: TRBV7-2
CDR3nt: TGTGCCAGCAGCTTTGGTGGGGGTGCGGACTATGGCTACACCTTC
CDR3aa: CASSFGGGADYGYTF

d_gene: -
j_gene: TRBJ2-7
abundance: few
v_gene: TRBV28
CDR3nt: TGTGCCAGCAGTTTCCGGCGAGCGGACGAGCAGTACTTC
CDR3aa: CASSFRRADEQYF

d_gene: TRBD2
j_gene: TRBJ2-1
abundance: many
v_gene: TRBV6-5
CDR3nt: TGTGCCAGCAGTTCTCGGGGCGGGAGGATTTACAATGAGCAGTTCTTC
CDR3aa: CASSSRGGRIYNEQFF

d_gene: TRBD2
j_gene: TRBJ2-7
abundance: many
v_gene: TRBV6-4
CDR3nt: TGTGCCAGCAGCCGGGAGGCTAGCGGAGCCTACGAGCAGTACTTC
CDR3aa: CASSREASGAYEQYF

d_gene: -
j_gene: TRBJ1-2
abundance: few
v_gene: TRBV20-1
CDR3nt: TGCAGTGCTAGAGACGTTAGCCCTAAGACAGGAGAGGGCTACACCTTC
CDR3aa: CSARDVSPKTGEGYTF

d_gene: -
j_gene: TRBJ2-7
abundance: -
v_gene: TRBV9
CDR3nt: TGTGCCAGCAGCGTAGAGGTGGTCTCCTACGAGCAGTACTTC
CDR3aa: CASSVEVVSYEQYF

d_gene: -
j_gene: TRBJ2-7
abundance: -
v_gene: TRBV27
CDR3nt: TGTGCCAGCAGTCCTTGGAAGGACCACGAGCAGTACTTC
CDR3aa: CASSPWKDHEQYF

d_gene: -
j_gene: TRBJ2-7
abundance: few
v_gene: TRBV6-5
CDR3nt: TGTGCCAGCAGTTACGAAGGCGGCGGACTGTACGAGCAGTACTTC
CDR3aa: CASSYEGGGLYEQYF

d_gene: -
j_gene: TRBJ2-3
abundance: -
v_gene: TRBV7-9
CDR3nt: TGTGCCAGCAGCCCGCGGGGAGGCCCAACAGATACGCAGTATTTT
CDR3aa: CASSPRGGPTDTQYF

d_gene: -
j_gene: TRBJ2-7
abundance: -
v_gene: TRBV5-1
CDR3nt: TGCGCCAGCAGGGACAGTGGCGAGCAGTACTTC
CDR3aa: CASRDSGEQYF

d_gene: -
j_gene: TRBJ1-1
abundance: few
v_gene: TRBV29-1
CDR3nt: TGCAGCGTTGAAGAGCAGGTGATTCACACTGAAGCTTTCTTT
CDR3aa: CSVEEQVIHTEAFF

d_gene: TRBD1
j_gene: TRBJ1-2
abundance: few
v_gene: TRBV29-1
CDR3nt: TGCAGCGTATATGGACAGGTGCCCTATGGCTACACCTTC
CDR3aa: CSVYGQVPYGYTF

d_gene: -
j_gene: TRBJ2-5
abundance: -
v_gene: TRBV15
CDR3nt: TGTGCCACCAGCAGAGATCTGGGTATACAAGAGACCCAGTACTTC
CDR3aa: CATSRDLGIQETQYF

d_gene: TRBD2
j_gene: TRBJ2-1
abundance: -
v_gene: TRBV12-3/TRBV12-4
CDR3nt: TGTGCCAGCAGAGATAGCGGGACATCCTACAATGAGCAGTTCTTC
CDR3aa: CASRDSGTSYNEQFF

d_gene: -
j_gene: TRBJ1-4
abundance: few
v_gene: TRBV6-5
CDR3nt: TGTGCCAGCAGTTTGTACTGGACGGGACGGAATGAAAAACTGTTTTTT
CDR3aa: CASSLYWTGRNEKLFF